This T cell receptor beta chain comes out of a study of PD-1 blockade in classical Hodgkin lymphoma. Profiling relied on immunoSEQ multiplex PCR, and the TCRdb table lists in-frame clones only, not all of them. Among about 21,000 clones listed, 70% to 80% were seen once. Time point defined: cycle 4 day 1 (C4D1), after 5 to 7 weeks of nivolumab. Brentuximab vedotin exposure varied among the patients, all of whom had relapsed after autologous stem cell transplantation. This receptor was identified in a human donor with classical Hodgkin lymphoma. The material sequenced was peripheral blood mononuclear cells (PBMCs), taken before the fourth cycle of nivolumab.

The CDR3 is CASSERGTDTQYF. CDR3 sequence (DNA): TGCGCCAGCAGTGAGAGGGGCACAGATACGCAGTATTTT. The rearrangement links TRBV10-1 to TRBJ2-3; D is ambiguous. The germline gives CDR1 WNHNN, CDR2 SYGVQD (reference sequence). The CDR3 extends over 13 amino acids. The V and J ends lost 2 bases and 1 base respectively, with 4 bases between them.